The 26 T cell receptor beta chains reported below all come from one sample, sequenced in a study of blood T cell repertoires in COVID-19. Generated by immunoSEQ multiplex PCR, the TCRdb table keeps only in-frame clones and is missing some. The table shows 83,000 or so clones, with approximately 77% occurring only once. Material for sequencing was peripheral blood. The receptors here all came from a woman at least 80 years old with acute or convalescent COVID-19.

V is TRBV5-5 and J is TRBJ2-7, with D perhaps TRBD2 (6 bases). With 4 bases removed from V and 3 bases from J, the gap between germline ends came to 17 bases. CDR3 length equals 15 residues. Germline V gene data show CDR1 as SGHKS and CDR2 as YYEKEE (reference sequence). The CDR3 sequence: CASSTYSGTGYEQYF. CDR3 DNA sequence: TGTGCCAGCAGCACCTATTCCGGGACTGGCTACGAGCAGTACTTC.

The table lists this clone with a count of one. The chain carries TRBV27 and TRBJ2-7; 16 bases map to TRBD2. With V trimmed by 8 bases and J by 4 bases, 11 bases remained unmatched. Germline assignment: CDR1 MNHEY and CDR2 SMNVEV (reference sequence). The CDR3 contains 17 residues. CDR3 bases: TGTGCCAGCGGTCGAGCGGGACTAGCGGGAGGGTTTTACGAGCAGTACTTC. Amino acids: CASGRAGLAGGFYEQYF.

V is TRBV28 and J is TRBJ1-5; no clear D. The CDR3 contains 14 residues. CDR1 and CDR2 from the germline V gene are MDHEN and SYDVKM. Deletions cut 1 base from V and 6 bases from J, with 10 bases between. This CDR3 is CASSLYLSGQPQHF. In DNA form, the CDR3 reads TGTGCCAGCAGTTTATATCTGTCCGGTCAGCCCCAGCATTTT.

This sequence joins TRBV7-9 and TRBJ1-1; D uncertain. The CDR3 runs 13 residues. Germline V gene lookup returns CDR1 SEHNR and CDR2 FQNEAQ (reference sequence). The V end lost 1 base, the J end lost 5 bases, and 8 bases lay between the germline ends. For the CDR3, the DNA is TGTGCCAGCAGCTTAGAACCGGGGACTGAAGCTTTCTTT. Protein: CASSLEPGTEAFF.

This clone came up many times. The chain links TRBV4-2 to TRBJ2-3, with 8 bases matching TRBD1. J gave up 1 base and V 3 bases, and 12 bases lay outside the gene matches. The CDR3 is 18 residues long. The germline V gene has CDR1 LGHNA and CDR2 YNFKEQ. The CDR3 DNA is TGTGCCAGCAGCCACACTACCCCAGGGGGCGTCCGCACAGATACGCAGTATTTT. Encoded protein: CASSHTTPGGVRTDTQYF.

The chain combines TRBV7-2 with TRBJ1-1; the D gene is possibly TRBD1 (6 bases). Germline V lookup: CDR1 SGHTA, CDR2 FQGNSA. CDR3 size: 14 residues. The V and J ends lost 6 bases and 3 bases respectively, with 14 bases between them. DNA for the CDR3: TGTGCCAGCAGTTCGGTCAAGGGGGACACTGAAGCTTTCTTT. Residues: CASSSVKGDTEAFF.

The chain recombines TRBV7-2 with TRBJ2-3; 7 bases align to TRBD2. V shed 5 bases, J shed 5 bases, and the junction held 13 bases outside the gene matches. Looked up from germline, CDR1 is SGHTA and CDR2 is FQGNSA. The CDR3 has 16 amino acids. The CDR3 spells CASSPTWGLYGDTQYF. In DNA, the CDR3 is TGTGCCAGCAGCCCAACTTGGGGACTATACGGAGATACGCAGTATTTT.

V and J are TRBV6-5 and TRBJ1-2; D call uncertain. The length of the CDR3 is 16 residues. Trimming cost V 0 bases and J 0 bases, with 11 bases left between them. The germline V gene has CDR1 MNHEY and CDR2 SVGAGI. CDR3 coding DNA: TGTGCCAGCAGTTACTCGTGGCAAACAGCTAACTATGGCTACACCTTC. Protein product: CASSYSWQTANYGYTF.

The V gene is TRBV6-1, the J gene TRBJ2-1; D unresolved. CDR3 length: 14 residues. Trimming stripped 1 base from V and 5 bases from J, with 9 bases between. CDR1 and CDR2 (germline): MNHNS, SASEGT. The CDR3 sequence: CASSEERLHNEQFF. The CDR3 DNA reads as TGTGCCAGCAGTGAAGAGAGGTTACACAATGAGCAGTTCTTC.

This clone was counted at least ten times. V and J are TRBV19 and TRBJ1-1; D is possibly TRBD1 (6 bases). V shed 7 bases and J shed 0 bases, with 12 bases lying between them. The germline V gene has CDR1 LNHDA and CDR2 SQIVND (reference sequence). The CDR3 loop spans 14 amino acids. CDR3 protein: CASNTGWVNTEAFF. The CDR3 DNA sequence: TGTGCCAGTAACACAGGGTGGGTGAACACTGAAGCTTTCTTT.

V is TRBV19 and J is TRBJ2-5; TRBD1 might be the D (6 bases). The CDR3 is 16 residues long. Germline CDR1 LNHDA, CDR2 SQIVND (reference sequence). V lost 5 bases to trimming and J lost 0 bases, with 16 bases between them. The CDR3: CASSVSGTLYQETQYF. Here the CDR3 DNA reads TGTGCCAGTAGTGTGTCCGGGACACTGTACCAAGAGACCCAGTACTTC.

Here the CDR3 reads CASSNQGSYGYTF. In DNA, the CDR3 is TGTGCCAGCAGCAATCAGGGCAGCTATGGCTACACCTTC. The rearrangement uses TRBV28 and TRBJ1-2; possibly TRBD1 for D (5 bases). Germline V gives CDR1 MDHEN, CDR2 SYDVKM. Trimming pared 6 bases from V and 4 bases from J, leaving 12 bases between. The CDR3 has 13 residues.

This chain uses TRBV3-1 (or the pseudogene TRBV3-2) with TRBJ1-3; TRBD1 aligns across 7 bases. The CDR3 spans 16 residues. Trimming took 4 bases from V and 0 from J; bases not matched to a gene: 6. Germline V gives CDR1 LGHDT, CDR2 YNNKEL (reference sequence). CDR3 nucleotides: TGTGCCAGCAGCCTCTCGACAGGGAGCTCTGGAAACACCATATATTTT. This codes for CASSLSTGSSGNTIYF.

The rearrangement joins TRBV28 to TRBJ1-2; D ambiguous. The V gene lost 2 bases and the J gene lost 1 base, with 5 bases spanning the gap. The CDR3 is 13 residues long. Germline V gene sequence: CDR1 MDHEN, CDR2 SYDVKM. The CDR3 DNA is TGTGCCAGCAGTTTAACGGTTAACTATGGCTACACCTTC. Encoded protein: CASSLTVNYGYTF.

The rearrangement uses TRBV10-2 and TRBJ1-1; 9 nucleotides line up with TRBD1. Germline assignment: CDR1 WSHSY and CDR2 SAAADI. The CDR3 is made up of 17 amino acids. With V trimmed by 3 bases and J by 2 bases, 10 bases remained unmatched. The CDR3 DNA reads as TGCGCCAGCAGTGAAGGGAGGACAGGGGCCTTTAACACTGAAGCTTTCTTT. Translated: CASSEGRTGAFNTEAFF.

The chain recombines TRBV4-3 with TRBJ1-2, with D unclear. Germline V gene lookup returns CDR1 LGHNA and CDR2 YSLEER. V was cut by 2 bases and J by 1 base, with 11 bases left in between. This CDR3 contains 15 residues. This CDR3 is CASSQTFNFNYGYTF. CDR3 sequence (DNA): TGCGCCAGCAGCCAAACGTTTAACTTTAACTATGGCTACACCTTC.

In this sample, this clone turned up once. The V gene is TRBV7-5, the J gene TRBJ1-4; the D call of TRBD1 is as the table states it, not checked on the DNA. TRBV7-5 is listed as a pseudogene. The CDR3 is made up of 19 amino acids. The CDR3 nucleotides read TGTGCCAGAAGCTGCCCCGGGGACAGGGGAGCGCCAACTAATGAAAAACTGTTTTTT. Translating gives CARSCPGDRGAPTNEKLFF.

CDR3 DNA sequence: TGTGCCAGCAGTTCCGGGACTAGCGGGAGCACCGGGGAGCTGTTTTTT. Translating gives CASSSGTSGSTGELFF. The chain is built from TRBV28 and TRBJ2-2; 14 bases agree with TRBD2. Germline lookup yields CDR1 MDHEN and CDR2 SYDVKM. The CDR3 consists of 16 residues. Unmatched junction bases numbered 2, after V lost 4 bases and J lost 4 bases.

The gene calls are TRBV5-1 and TRBJ1-1; the D is unclear. Trimming stripped 0 bases from V and 0 bases from J, with 9 bases between. The CDR3 spans 15 residues. Germline V gives CDR1 SGHRS, CDR2 YFSETQ. The CDR3 DNA is TGCGCCAGCAGCTTGGGTGGAGGCATGAACACTGAAGCTTTCTTT. Translating it yields CASSLGGGMNTEAFF.

The chain has TRBV15 and TRBJ2-7; a weak D match, TRBD1 (6 bases). CDR1 is LNHNV and CDR2 is YYDKDF in the germline V gene (reference sequence). Trimming left V 5 bases short and J 1 base short, with 9 bases between. The CDR3 contains 13 residues. This CDR3 is CATSRDNSYEQYF. The CDR3 DNA is TGTGCCACCAGCCGGGACAATTCCTACGAGCAGTACTTC.

This clone was found a few times. The V and J genes are TRBV10-1 and TRBJ2-5; 14 positions match TRBD2. Germline V gene data show CDR1 as WNHNN and CDR2 as SYGVQD (reference sequence). CDR3 length equals 16 residues. J lost 5 bases, V lost 6 bases, and 8 bases had no gene match. The CDR3 loop reads CASSLRLAGGLETQYF. For the CDR3, the DNA is TGCGCCAGCAGCCTCAGACTAGCGGGGGGGCTGGAGACCCAGTACTTC.

A remark on this clone: The CDR3 end shows no conserved phenylalanine or tryptophan, and so a read error is likely. The limits of the CDR3 on the DNA are not certain, so only TCRdb's listed CDR3 is given. This chain connects TRBV23-1 to TRBJ2-7; the DNA was not used to check the table's D call, TRBD1. TRBV23-1 falls under the ORF class, with uncertain function. The CDR3 is 9 residues long, counting both termini. This CDR3 reads CARGQGKKL.

The rearrangement links TRBV19 to TRBJ1-5; TRBD1 matches 7 bases. The junction had 11 bases not matched to a gene; V was cut back by 3 bases and J by 0 bases. Germline CDR1 is LNHDA and CDR2 is SQIVND (reference sequence). The CDR3 extends over 18 amino acids. CDR3 in amino acids: CASSINRWAGGSNQPQHF. The CDR3 DNA reads as TGTGCCAGTAGTATCAATCGGTGGGCAGGGGGTAGCAATCAGCCCCAGCATTTT.

The chain carries TRBV11-2 and TRBJ2-1; the match to TRBD2 covers 9 bases. J was trimmed by 4 bases and V by 5 bases; bases with no gene match: 3. The germline V gene encodes CDR1 SGHAT and CDR2 FQNNGV. The CDR3 length is 14 residues. DNA for the CDR3: TGTGCCAGCAGCGGACTAGCGCGATACAATGAGCAGTTCTTC. Translated, it gives CASSGLARYNEQFF.

The J gene is TRBJ2-5, the V gene TRBV18; D might be TRBD2 (5 bases). V gave up 4 bases and J gave up 5 bases, with 14 bases separating them. Germline loops: CDR1 KGHSH, CDR2 LQKENI. This CDR3 has 14 amino acids. The DNA of the CDR3 is TGTGCCAGCTCACTAGAAGCCCGCGGGGAGACCCAGTACTTC. It specifies CASSLEARGETQYF.

The chain recombines TRBV4-2 with TRBJ2-3; the match to TRBD2 covers 15 bases. The V segment lost 5 bases and the J segment 2 bases; nucleotides outside the gene matches: 5. Germline lookup yields CDR1 LGHNA and CDR2 YNFKEQ. The CDR3 has 17 amino acids. DNA of the CDR3: TGTGCCAGCAGCGGACTAGCGGGGGGGCACGACACAGATACGCAGTATTTT. It yields the protein CASSGLAGGHDTDTQYF.